These T cell receptor beta chains were read from a single sample in a study of blood T cell repertoires in COVID-19. The data were produced by immunoSEQ multiplex PCR, yet TCRdb's version contains in-frame clones alone and is incomplete. The profile shows 150,000 to 200,000 clones, 80% to 95% of them singletons. The sample comprised peripheral blood. The origin of the receptors is a woman in her fifties or sixties with acute or convalescent COVID-19. The CDR3 runs from the conserved cysteine through the conserved F or W. The D gene is left open where the match is weak. For some rows the clone size is stated as once, few or many, or as a class when expanded; others skip it.

D gene,J gene,V gene,clone size,CDR3 protein,CDR3 DNA
NA,TRBJ1-6,TRBV12-3/TRBV12-4,once,CASTKGHNSPLHF,TGTGCCAGCACCAAGGGGCATAATTCACCCCTCCACTTT
TRBD1,TRBJ2-7,TRBV28,NA,CASSNGQGPYEQYF,TGTGCCAGCAGCAACGGACAGGGCCCATACGAGCAGTACTTC
NA,TRBJ1-4,TRBV4-1,NA,CASSPLNYADEKLFF,TGCGCCAGCAGCCCCTTGAACTACGCGGATGAAAAACTGTTTTTT
NA,TRBJ1-1,TRBV12-3/TRBV12-4,once,CASSLASEAFF,TGTGCCAGCAGTTTAGCCAGTGAAGCTTTCTTT
TRBD2,TRBJ2-1,TRBV7-3,NA,CASSPQAGGLQWGQFF,TGTGCCAGCAGCCCTCAAGCGGGAGGGTTACAATGGGGGCAGTTCTTC
TRBD1,TRBJ1-4,TRBV5-1,NA,CASSLMDRGEKLFF,TGCGCCAGCAGCTTGATGGACAGGGGTGAAAAACTGTTTTTT
NA,TRBJ1-4,TRBV4-2,NA,CASSQERRTNEKLFF,TGTGCCAGCAGCCAAGAAAGGAGGACTAATGAAAAACTGTTTTTT
TRBD1,TRBJ2-7,TRBV6-5,NA,CATQRRDRGTYEQYF,TGTGCCACCCAACGTCGGGACAGGGGCACCTACGAGCAGTACTTC
NA,TRBJ1-1,TRBV18,once,CASSPSLSSDTEAFF,TGTGCCAGCTCACCATCTTTATCGTCGGACACTGAAGCTTTCTTT
NA,TRBJ1-5,TRBV28,once,CASSLIGIAREYSNQPQHF,TGTGCCAGCAGTTTAATTGGGATCGCTCGGGAATATAGCAATCAGCCCCAGCATTTT
NA,TRBJ2-7,TRBV28,NA,CASSLLGSEGYEQYF,TGTGCCAGCAGTTTATTAGGCAGTGAGGGCTACGAGCAGTACTTC
NA,TRBJ2-5,TRBV10-1,NA,CASSDGLAHQETQYF,TGCGCCAGCAGTGACGGGCTAGCGCACCAAGAGACCCAGTACTTC
NA,TRBJ1-2,TRBV4-1,NA,CASSPGNYGYTF,TGCGCCAGCAGCCCAGGGAACTATGGCTACACCTTC
NA,TRBJ1-4,TRBV5-8,once,CASSWGQGKNEKLFF,TGTGCCAGCAGTTGGGGCCAGGGGAAGAATGAAAAACTGTTTTTT
TRBD2,TRBJ2-1,TRBV7-9,NA,CASSSFGTSGGARYNEQFF,TGTGCCAGCAGCTCGTTTGGGACTAGCGGGGGTGCAAGGTACAATGAGCAGTTCTTC
NA,TRBJ2-7,TRBV6-5,NA,CASSYQSGAYEQYF,TGTGCCAGCAGTTACCAATCAGGGGCTTACGAGCAGTACTTC
NA,TRBJ1-4,TRBV21-1,few,CASSNAAQKEEMFF,TGTGCCAGCAGCAATGCGGCCCAAAAGGAAGAGATGTTTTTT
NA,TRBJ1-1,TRBV29-1,NA,CSVPPGGSNTEAFF,TGCAGCGTTCCGCCCGGGGGATCGAACACTGAAGCTTTCTTT
TRBD1,TRBJ1-4,TRBV11-2,NA,CASSLAGGREKLFF,TGTGCCAGCAGCTTAGCAGGGGGCAGGGAAAAACTGTTTTTT
TRBD1,TRBJ1-4,TRBV6-5,NA,CASSHEGQGNEKLFF,TGTGCCAGCAGTCACGAGGGACAGGGAAATGAAAAACTGTTTTTT
NA,TRBJ2-2,TRBV7-3,NA,CASSSAGGRAGELFF,TGTGCCAGCAGCTCCGCAGGGGGGAGAGCCGGGGAGCTGTTTTTT
TRBD1,TRBJ2-2,TRBV11-2,NA,CASSSPDRAETGELFF,TGTGCCAGCAGCTCCCCGGACAGGGCCGAGACCGGGGAGCTGTTTTTT
TRBD2,TRBJ2-5,TRBV9,NA,CASSAALAGAETQYF,TGTGCCAGCAGCGCCGCGTTAGCGGGAGCAGAGACCCAGTACTTC
NA,TRBJ1-6,TRBV30,NA,CAWSVLGGATRNSPLHF,TGTGCCTGGAGTGTATTGGGGGGGGCGACGAGGAATTCACCCCTCCACTTT
NA,TRBJ2-2,TRBV18,NA,CASSPIRDGELFF,TGTGCCAGCTCACCTATCCGGGACGGGGAGCTGTTTTTT
TRBD1,TRBJ2-1,TRBV7-9,NA,CASSPAGQGTAGDHNEQFF,TGTGCCAGCAGCCCGGCGGGACAGGGGACAGCGGGGGATCACAATGAGCAGTTCTTC
NA,TRBJ1-1,TRBV29-1,NA,CSVASLGTEAFF,TGCAGCGTTGCCTCTCTCGGCACTGAAGCTTTCTTT